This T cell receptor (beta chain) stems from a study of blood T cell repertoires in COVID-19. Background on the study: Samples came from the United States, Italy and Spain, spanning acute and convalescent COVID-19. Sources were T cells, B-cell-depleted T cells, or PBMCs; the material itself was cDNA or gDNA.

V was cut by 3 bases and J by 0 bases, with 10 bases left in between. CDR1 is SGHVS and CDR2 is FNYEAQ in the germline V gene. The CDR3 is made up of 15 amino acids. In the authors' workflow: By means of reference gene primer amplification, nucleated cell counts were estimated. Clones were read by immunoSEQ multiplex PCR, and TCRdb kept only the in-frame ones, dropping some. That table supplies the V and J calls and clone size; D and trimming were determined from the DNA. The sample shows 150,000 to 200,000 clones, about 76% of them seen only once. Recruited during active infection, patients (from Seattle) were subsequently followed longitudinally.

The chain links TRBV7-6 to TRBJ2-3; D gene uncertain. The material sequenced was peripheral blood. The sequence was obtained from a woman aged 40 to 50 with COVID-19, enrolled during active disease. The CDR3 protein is CASSFVETSTDTQYF. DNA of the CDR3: TGTGCCAGCAGCTTCGTAGAAACTAGCACAGATACGCAGTATTTT.